The clone carrying this TCR beta chain came up a few times. Libraries were prepared by immunoSEQ multiplex PCR; TCRdb keeps only in-frame clonotypes and omits some of them. The sample includes fewer than 90,000 clones, approximately 80% of them seen just once. This sample is part of a study of blood T cell repertoires in COVID-19. CDR1 and CDR2 (germline): SGHRS, YFSETQ. This CDR3 contains 15 residues. V trimming: 6 bases; J trimming: 6 bases; junction bases outside the gene matches: 13. V is TRBV5-1 and J is TRBJ1-1, with 8 bases identical to TRBD1. The TCR was taken from a human donor in a cohort sampled during active COVID-19. Sequencing used peripheral blood. This chain's CDR3 is CASTLTGGDRSEAFF. The DNA of the CDR3 is TGCGCCAGCACCCTGACTGGGGGGGACAGGTCTGAAGCTTTCTTT.